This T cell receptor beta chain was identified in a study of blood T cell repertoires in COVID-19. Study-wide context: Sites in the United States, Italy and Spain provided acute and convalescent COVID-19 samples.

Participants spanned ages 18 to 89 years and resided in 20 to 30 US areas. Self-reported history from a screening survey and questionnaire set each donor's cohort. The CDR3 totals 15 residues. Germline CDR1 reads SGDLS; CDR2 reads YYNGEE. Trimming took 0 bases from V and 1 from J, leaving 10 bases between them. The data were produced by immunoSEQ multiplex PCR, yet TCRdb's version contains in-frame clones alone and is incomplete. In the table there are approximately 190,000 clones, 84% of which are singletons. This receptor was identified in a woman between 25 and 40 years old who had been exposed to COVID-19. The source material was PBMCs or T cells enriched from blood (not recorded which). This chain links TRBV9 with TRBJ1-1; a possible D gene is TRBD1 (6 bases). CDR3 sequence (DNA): TGTGCCAGCAGCGTAGGGGGGACACCGAACACTGAAGCTTTCTTT. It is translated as CASSVGGTPNTEAFF.